The 16 T cell receptor beta chains below come from one sample, sequenced in a study of T cell clonality in common variable immunodeficiency. Assay: immunoSEQ multiplex PCR; the TCRdb copy retains only in-frame clones and omits some. This sample has 50,000 to 70,000 clones and no singletons, with about 0.8% in the ten largest. Sequenced input: peripheral blood mononuclear cells. The receptors come from a person aged 18 to 69 in good health.

This clone showed up many times. Read coverage stops 3 residues before the CDR3 terminus; the germline J gene supplies the remainder. The rearrangement joins TRBV20-1 to TRBJ2-2, with 7 bases lining up with TRBD1. The germline gives CDR1 DFQATT, CDR2 SNEGSKA (reference sequence). CDR3 length equals 17 residues. Partial CDR3 DNA: TGCAGTGCTAGAAACCGGGACAGAGAAAACTATAATTCACCG. Residues: CSARNRDRENYNSP. The full CDR3 reads CSARNRDRENYNSPLFF.

This clone was observed at least ten times. Read data end 3 residues before the CDR3 end; the end is taken from the germline J gene. The chain links TRBV2 to TRBJ1-6; 7 nucleotides line up with TRBD1. V lost 9 bases to trimming and J lost 8 bases; unmatched junction nucleotides: 4. This CDR3 contains 12 residues. CDR1 is SNHLY, CDR2 FYNNEI, per germline. The chain's CDR3 is CASRDSHSPLHF. The DNA read from the CDR3 is TGTGCCAGTCGGGACAGCCATTCACCC.

The sample holds a few counts of this clone. The CDR3 is cut off 3 residues early in the read; its end comes from the germline J gene. The rearrangement uses TRBV19 and TRBJ2-7; 8 bases agree with TRBD1. With V trimmed by 5 bases and J by 5 bases, 11 bases remained unmatched. The CDR3 loop spans 15 amino acids. Germline-derived CDR1 and CDR2 are LNHDA and SQIVND (reference sequence). Incomplete CDR3 DNA: TGTGCCAGTAGTTCCCCGGGACAGGTTCGCGACGAG. Translating gives CASSSPGQVRDE. The entire CDR3 protein reads CASSSPGQVRDEQYF.

Comments on this clone: A junction end diverges from the germline sequence, so it may reflect a read error. The CDR3 extends 3 residues past the end of the read, so its final part is completed from the germline J gene. The same CDR3 also results from other DNA sequences found in this sample. The rearrangement links TRBV20-1 to TRBJ1-3; perhaps TRBD1 as D (6 bases). Germline V gene lookup returns CDR1 DFQATT and CDR2 SNEGSKA (reference sequence). The CDR3 contains 14 residues. CDR3 sequence reads: CSAREGGWGNTIYF. The part of the CDR3 DNA that was read is TGCAGTGCTCGTGAAGGGGGTTGGGGAAACACG.

This clone was seen more than once but under ten times. This clone may be a read error of a much larger clone one base away. With the read ending 3 residues before the CDR3 end, the germline J gene is used to fill in that end. The sample has other DNA sequences that encode this CDR3 too. The rearrangement joins TRBV19 to TRBJ2-6; D unresolved. V dropped 5 bases and J dropped 0 bases, with 26 bases sitting between them. CDR1 and CDR2 from the germline V gene are LNHDA and SQIVND (reference sequence). This CDR3 contains 21 residues. The chain's CDR3 is CASSEVFRVVLTFSGANVLTF. Incomplete CDR3 DNA: TGTGCCAGTAGTGAGGTTTTCCGGGTAGTTTTAACCTTCTCTGGGGCCAACGTC.

This clone was seen at least ten times. The read halts 3 residues ahead of the CDR3 end, with the missing end drawn from the germline J gene. The rearrangement joins TRBV6-2 or TRBV6-3 to TRBJ1-2; D unresolved. The CDR3 consists of 15 residues. The germline V gene encodes CDR1 MNHEY and CDR2 SVGEGT. V lost 2 bases, J lost 2 bases, and 12 bases lay in between. CDR3 in amino acids: CASSYVGEYNYGYTF. CDR3 bases read: TGTGCCAGCAGTTACGTCGGGGAGTACAACTATGGC.

This clone came up many times. The read finishes 3 residues shy of the CDR3 end, and the germline J gene is used to complete it. The chain couples TRBV7-2 to TRBJ1-4; D gene unclear. Germline values: CDR1 SGHTA, CDR2 FQGNSA. CDR3 size: 14 residues. The CDR3 sequence: CASSLGPGESKLFF. CDR3 DNA, as far as it was read: TGTGCCAGCAGCTTAGGCCCCGGGGAGAGTAAA.

This clone was observed many times. The read is 3 residues too short to cover the CDR3 end, so that end is filled in from the germline J gene. This chain links TRBV20-1 with TRBJ1-3; TRBD1 agrees at 7 bases. This CDR3 has 13 amino acids. The J segment lost 9 bases and the V segment lost 6 bases, leaving 11 bases of the junction unmatched. Germline CDR1 is DFQATT and CDR2 is SNEGSKA (reference sequence). The CDR3 protein is CSARQGTLFTIYF. The CDR3 DNA, read in part, is TGCAGTGCGAGACAGGGCACACTATTCACC.

This clone appeared many times. The DNA ends 3 residues before the CDR3 does, and the rest of the CDR3 is filled in from the germline J gene. The chain carries TRBV20-1 and TRBJ2-3; D may be TRBD2 (5 bases). V lost 3 bases to trimming and J lost 2 bases, with 21 bases between them. Germline values: CDR1 DFQATT, CDR2 SNEGSKA (reference sequence). CDR3 length: 17 amino acids. CDR3 bases read: TGCAGTGCTAGCGCCGTTATCGGCGGGTATTACACAGATACG. Amino acid sequence: CSASAVIGGYYTDT. The whole CDR3 protein is CSASAVIGGYYTDTQYF.

This clone was counted ten times or more. The read ends 3 residues before the CDR3 terminus; that terminus is restored from the germline J gene. The gene calls are TRBV10-1 and TRBJ2-1, with D perhaps assigned TRBD1 or TRBD2 (5 bases each). The V gene lost 0 bases and the J gene lost 8 bases, with 11 bases spanning the gap. This CDR3 contains 14 residues. The V gene's germline CDR1 is WNHNN and CDR2 SYGVQD (reference sequence). CDR3 DNA (partial): TGCGCCAGCAGTGAGTCGAGGGGCAACGATGAG. Translating it yields CASSESRGNDE. The CDR3, in full, reads CASSESRGNDEQFF.

Many counts were recorded for this clone. The read is 3 residues too short to cover the CDR3 end, so that end is filled in from the germline J gene. The chain is built from TRBV20-1 and TRBJ1-5; tentatively, D is TRBD1 (6 bases). From germline, CDR1 is DFQATT and CDR2 SNEGSKA (reference sequence). The CDR3 is made up of 17 amino acids. Trimming removed 3 bases from V and 0 bases from J, with 18 bases in between. The sequenced part of the CDR3 DNA is TGCAGTGCTAGGCGGGCAGGGGCCTCATATAGCAATCAGCCC. Its protein is CSARRAGASYSNQP. The complete CDR3 sequence is CSARRAGASYSNQPQHF.

This clone appeared many times. Read sequence stops 3 residues before the CDR3 end, and the germline J gene provides the missing end. This sequence joins TRBV30 and TRBJ2-2; tentative D call: TRBD1 (6 bases). The V gene lost 2 bases and the J gene lost 6 bases, with 13 bases spanning the gap. CDR1 GTSNPN and CDR2 SVGIG come from the germline V gene (reference sequence). The CDR3 totals 14 residues. The covered CDR3 bases are TGTGCCTGGAGTTCAGGGGTGCGGGCCGGGGAG. Protein product: CAWSSGVRAGE. From start to end, the CDR3 is CAWSSGVRAGELFF.

This clone was seen at least ten times. The read ends 3 residues shy of where the CDR3 ends; the end is completed using the germline J gene. The chain uses TRBV7-3 and TRBJ2-5; 10 nucleotides match TRBD2. CDR1 is SGHTA, CDR2 FQGTGA, per germline. The CDR3 has 14 amino acids. The ends lost 0 bases at V and 5 bases at J; junction bases unmatched: 0. The CDR3: CASSLTTSGETQYF. The DNA read from the CDR3 is TGTGCCAGCAGCTTAACGACTAGCGGGGAGACC.

There are many counts of this clone. The CDR3 goes on 3 residues after the read ends, and that part is filled in from the germline J gene. The chain carries TRBV2 and TRBJ1-2, with a weak D call TRBD1 (5 bases). Germline CDR1 and CDR2: SNHLY and FYNNEI. The ends were cut back, 4 bases at V and 4 bases at J, with 10 bases in the middle. The CDR3 is 13 residues long. The CDR3 bases that were read are TGTGCCAGCAGTGGTCAGGGCAGCTATGGC. Its protein is CASSGQGSYG. The CDR3 in full is CASSGQGSYGYTF. The variable domain in full, completed from reference TRBV2 and TRBJ1-2, reads EPEVTQTPSHQVTQMGQEVILRCVPISNHLYFYWYRQILGQKVEFLVSFYNNEISEKSEIFDDQFSVERPDGSNFTLKIRSTKLEDSAMYFCASSGQGSYGYTFGSGTRLTVV.

This clone has more than one count but fewer than ten. The read terminates 3 residues ahead of where the CDR3 ends, so the germline J gene completes it. The chain uses TRBV19 and TRBJ1-2, with no clear D. The CDR3 length is 16 residues. Germline V gene sequence: CDR1 LNHDA, CDR2 SQIVND (reference sequence). The DNA read from the CDR3 is TGTGCCAGTAGTATCGCCGGACTGGAGATATCAGATACC. Its translation is CASSIAGLEISDT. The whole CDR3 protein is CASSIAGLEISDTYTF.

This clone was observed many times. With the read ending 3 residues before the CDR3 end, the germline J gene is used to fill in that end. The chain employs TRBV7-2 and TRBJ2-3, with D uncertain. Per germline, CDR1 SGHTA and CDR2 FQGNSA. This CDR3 has 15 residues. Trimming took off 5 bases at V and 0 bases at J, with 12 bases between the two ends. CDR3 loop: CASSPTVVSTDTQYF. The CDR3 DNA, read in part, is TGTGCCAGCAGCCCAACGGTTGTTAGCACAGATACG.